A single sample is the source of the 25 T cell receptor beta chains below, sequenced in a study of shared clonotypes between healthy human individuals. Method: immunoSEQ multiplex PCR; TCRdb's copy keeps in-frame clones and lacks some. The table records about 600,000 clones, around 78% of them present only once. Sequencing was performed on PBMCs. Receptors originate from a woman in her thirties or forties in good health. Some clones in this sample may be carry-over from other donors' samples.

This sequence joins TRBV19 and TRBJ2-1, with TRBD2 identical over 10 bases. Germline V gives CDR1 LNHDA, CDR2 SQIVND (reference sequence). The CDR3 has 15 amino acids. V shed 3 bases, J shed 8 bases, and the junction held 7 bases outside the gene matches. CDR3 protein: CASSISSGSGYEQFF. The CDR3, as DNA: TGTGCCAGTAGTATCTCTAGCGGGAGCGGGTATGAGCAGTTCTTC.

The V gene is TRBV6-5, the J gene TRBJ2-7; D is perhaps TRBD1 (5 bases). Germline CDR1 MNHEY, CDR2 SVGAGI. The V gene lost 7 bases and the J gene lost 1 base, with 11 bases spanning the gap. The CDR3 is made up of 13 amino acids. This CDR3 is CASTTRGSYEQYF. The CDR3 DNA reads TGTGCCAGCACCACAAGGGGTTCCTACGAGCAGTACTTC.

The J gene is TRBJ1-5, the V gene TRBV5-6; D unclear. Per the germline V gene, CDR1 is SGHDT and CDR2 is YYEEEE. Trimming cost V 0 bases and J 7 bases, with 14 bases left between them. This CDR3 is 15 amino acids long. The CDR3 reads CASSLGGIETQPQHF. The CDR3, as DNA: TGTGCCAGCAGCTTGGGAGGGATCGAAACACAGCCCCAGCATTTT.

This clone was counted a single time. The rearrangement uses TRBV11-2 and TRBJ2-5, with TRBD2 as a possible D gene (5 bases). The germline V gene encodes CDR1 SGHAT and CDR2 FQNNGV. V lost 3 bases to trimming and J lost 1 base, with 15 bases between them. The CDR3 spans 16 residues. In DNA form, the CDR3 reads TGTGCCAGCAGCTTCTCGTTAGCGCAAAGCCAAGAGACCCAGTACTTC. Protein sequence: CASSFSLAQSQETQYF.

V and J are TRBV19 and TRBJ1-5, with D unresolved. Germline CDR1 and CDR2: LNHDA and SQIVND (reference sequence). This CDR3 has 13 residues. V was cut by 5 bases and J by 3 bases, with 8 bases left in between. The CDR3 loop reads CASSLRINQPQHF. The CDR3 DNA reads TGTGCCAGTAGTCTCCGGATCAATCAGCCCCAGCATTTT.

J is TRBJ1-2 and V is TRBV5-1; perhaps TRBD1 as D (6 bases). Germline V CDR1 and CDR2: SGHRS, YFSETQ. The CDR3 runs to 15 residues. With 4 bases removed from V and 6 bases from J, the gap between germline ends came to 19 bases. The CDR3 sequence: CASSGITTGSHGYTF. The CDR3 DNA sequence: TGCGCCAGCAGCGGGATAACGACAGGCAGTCATGGCTACACCTTC.

The rearrangement links TRBV5-1 to TRBJ2-5; D is undetermined. Trimming removed 5 bases from V and 0 bases from J, with 5 bases in between. Looked up from germline, CDR1 is SGHRS and CDR2 is YFSETQ. This CDR3 region has 12 residues. CDR3 loop: CASSPDQETQYF. In nucleotides, the CDR3 is TGCGCCAGCAGTCCCGACCAAGAGACCCAGTACTTC.

Written as DNA, the CDR3 is TGTGCCAGCAGTGAAGTCGGGCCTAGCGGGAGGCAGTTCTTC. Protein sequence: CASSEVGPSGRQFF. V gene TRBV2 combines with J gene TRBJ2-1; 10 nucleotides align to TRBD2. The CDR3 runs to 14 residues. The germline gives CDR1 SNHLY, CDR2 FYNNEI. The J segment lost 12 bases and the V segment lost 1 base, leaving 6 bases of the junction unmatched.

The J gene is TRBJ2-1, the V gene TRBV7-2; D not resolved. Trimming took 3 bases from V and 6 from J, leaving 9 bases between them. The CDR3 covers 13 residues. Germline CDR1 reads SGHTA; CDR2 reads FQGNSA. The CDR3 DNA follows: TGTGCCAGCAGCTTCTGGGCGGCCAATGAGCAGTTCTTC. Amino acid sequence: CASSFWAANEQFF.

V usage is TRBV7-2 and J usage is TRBJ2-1; D may match TRBD1 or TRBD2 (5 bases each). The V gene lost 0 bases and the J gene lost 3 bases, with 9 bases spanning the gap. Germline-derived CDR1 and CDR2 are SGHTA and FQGNSA. The CDR3 spans 15 residues. The CDR3 DNA reads as TGTGCCAGCAGCTTAGCAGGGACCAACTACAATGAGCAGTTCTTC. This gives the protein CASSLAGTNYNEQFF.

Concerning this clone itself: Germline and junction disagree at one end, which may indicate a read error. The V gene is TRBV10-3, the J gene TRBJ2-1, with 14 bases lining up with TRBD2. The CDR3 runs 18 residues. Looked up from germline, CDR1 is ENHRY and CDR2 is SYGVKD. DNA for the CDR3: TGTGCCATCTGTGAGTCGAGAGGGGGACTAGCGGGAGTTGATGAGCAGTTCTTC. Its translation: CAICESRGGLAGVDEQFF.

V is TRBV11-3 and J is TRBJ2-5; D perhaps matches TRBD1 (5 bases). The CDR3 length is 15 residues. The V gene's germline CDR1 is SGHNT and CDR2 YENEEA. V lost 1 base, J lost 4 bases, and 13 bases lay in between. The CDR3 bases are TGTGCCAGCAGCTTAGGGCAGGGAATGGGAGAGACCCAGTACTTC. Protein sequence: CASSLGQGMGETQYF.

The genes are TRBV27 and TRBJ2-7, with 9 nucleotides matching TRBD2. This CDR3 region has 15 residues. Per germline, CDR1 MNHEY and CDR2 SMNVEV (reference sequence). The trim removed 2 bases at V and 11 bases at J, leaving 13 bases unmatched. The CDR3 sequence: CASSLGGRALAREYF. The CDR3, as DNA: TGTGCCAGCAGTTTAGGCGGGAGGGCCTTGGCTCGCGAGTACTTC.

This clone has ten or more counts. This chain connects TRBV7-9 to TRBJ2-6, with D perhaps matching TRBD2 (6 bases). In germline, CDR1 is SEHNR, CDR2 FQNEAQ (reference sequence). V lost 5 bases and J 4 bases, leaving 12 bases between the germline ends. The CDR3 runs to 15 residues. As DNA, the CDR3 is TGTGCCAGCAGCAACCGGGACTTGGGGGCCAACGTCCTGACTTTC. This sequence encodes CASSNRDLGANVLTF.

As concerns this clone: Mismatch with germline at one junction end may stem from a read error. Different DNA sequences within this sample yield the same CDR3. The V and J genes are TRBV29-1 and TRBJ2-3, with a tentative D call TRBD2 (5 bases). From germline, CDR1 is SQVTM and CDR2 ANQGSEA. CDR3 length: 12 amino acids. CDR3 loop: CSVEPSTDTQYF. As DNA, the CDR3 is TGTAGCGTTGAACCTTCCACAGATACGCAGTATTTT.

This clone occurred once. The genes are TRBV5-4 and TRBJ2-7, with D uncertain. Germline loops: CDR1 SGHNT, CDR2 YYREEE (reference sequence). Trimming took 4 bases from V and 7 from J, leaving 18 bases between them. This CDR3 has 14 residues. CDR3 in amino acids: CASSPSQRSGEQYF. The CDR3 DNA follows: TGTGCCAGCAGCCCCTCGCAGAGGTCAGGAGAGCAGTACTTC. Full variable domain (rest looked up from reference TRBV5-4 and TRBJ2-7): ETGVTQSPTHLIKTRGQQVTLRCSSQSGHNTVSWYQQALGQGPQFIFQYYREEENGRGNFPPRFSGLQFPNYSSELNVNALELDDSALYLCASSPSQRSGEQYFGPGTRLTVT.

This clone appeared many times. This chain uses TRBV6-6 with TRBJ2-1, with D unresolved. Trimming cost V 2 bases and J 2 bases, with 13 bases left between them. There are 16 residues in the CDR3. CDR1 is MNHNY, CDR2 SVGAGI, per germline (reference sequence). The CDR3 DNA reads as TGTGCCAGCAGTTACCCTTTTGTGGGTACCTACAATGAGCAGTTCTTC. Its translation: CASSYPFVGTYNEQFF.

In this sample, this clone turned up a few times. V gene TRBV5-4 combines with J gene TRBJ1-4; D uncertain. The germline V gene encodes CDR1 SGHNT and CDR2 YYREEE (reference sequence). The CDR3 runs to 15 residues. The V end was cut by 0 bases, the J end by 5 bases, with 11 bases between. This CDR3 is CASSLAKLGNEKLFF. DNA for the CDR3: TGTGCCAGCAGCTTGGCCAAGTTGGGAAATGAAAAACTGTTTTTT.

The sample holds one count of this clone. The rearrangement joins TRBV10-3 to TRBJ1-1; D might be TRBD1 (5 bases). The V gene lost 5 bases and the J gene lost 4 bases, with 17 bases spanning the gap. This CDR3 is 15 amino acids long. Germline V gives CDR1 ENHRY, CDR2 SYGVKD. CDR3 sequence: CAISTGPWGTTEAFF. CDR3 in DNA: TGTGCCATCAGTACCGGGCCCTGGGGGACCACTGAAGCTTTCTTT.

The chain combines TRBV18 with TRBJ1-3; tentatively, D is TRBD1 (5 bases). CDR1 is KGHSH and CDR2 is LQKENI in the germline V gene. V was clipped by 2 bases and J by 0 bases, with 11 bases between them. The CDR3 contains 16 residues. This CDR3 reads CASSPSLGRSGNTIYF. CDR3 nucleotides: TGTGCCAGCTCACCATCCCTGGGGCGCTCTGGAAACACCATATATTTT.

This clone was observed a single time. The chain carries TRBV9 and TRBJ2-5; D may be TRBD1 (7 bases). The CDR3 contains 16 residues. Germline V CDR1 and CDR2: SGDLS, YYNGEE. V lost 0 bases, J lost 2 bases, and 14 bases lay in between. The CDR3 region is CASSVGTGGVQETQYF. The DNA for the CDR3 is TGTGCCAGCAGCGTAGGGACAGGCGGGGTTCAAGAGACCCAGTACTTC.

The chain links TRBV18 to TRBJ2-7; no definite D call. The V end was cut by 1 base, the J end by 0 bases, with 7 bases between. There are 14 residues in the CDR3. The germline V gene has CDR1 KGHSH and CDR2 LQKENI. CDR3 bases: TGTGCCAGCTCACCACTCAGTAACTCCTACGAGCAGTACTTC. Its translation is CASSPLSNSYEQYF.

This chain joins TRBV9 and TRBJ2-7; 7 positions match TRBD1. After removal of 4 bases from V and 0 bases from J, the junction contained 4 bases not matched to a gene. The length of the CDR3 is 14 residues. Germline-derived CDR1 and CDR2 are SGDLS and YYNGEE. The CDR3 loop is CASSTWDSSYEQYF. The CDR3 DNA follows: TGTGCCAGCAGCACCTGGGACAGCTCCTACGAGCAGTACTTC.

This clone was observed a single time. This chain joins TRBV7-3 and TRBJ2-2; unclear D gene. The germline V gene encodes CDR1 SGHTA and CDR2 FQGTGA. The CDR3 spans 13 residues. V lost 0 bases to trimming and J lost 1 base, with 0 bases between them. The CDR3 loop is CASSLTNTGELFF. In DNA, the CDR3 is TGTGCCAGCAGCTTAACGAACACCGGGGAGCTGTTTTTT.

Notes on this clone: Other nucleotide sequences from this sample produce the same CDR3. V is TRBV18 and J is TRBJ1-1; 8 bases match TRBD1. Germline CDR1 KGHSH, CDR2 LQKENI. The CDR3 loop spans 14 amino acids. The trim removed 3 bases at V and 1 base at J, leaving 1 base unmatched. The DNA of the CDR3 is TGTGCCAGCTCACCTACAGGGGGGAACACTGAAGCTTTCTTT. This codes for CASSPTGGNTEAFF. The variable domain in full, with the rest retrieved from reference TRBV18 and TRBJ1-1, is NAGVMQNPRHLVRRRGQEARLRCSPMKGHSHVYWYRQLPEEGLKFMVYLQKENIIDESGMPKERFSAEFPKEGPSILRIQQVVRGDSAAYFCASSPTGGNTEAFFGQGTRLTVV.